These 29 T cell receptor beta chains share one sample of origin, sequenced in a study of shared T cell receptors in the human thymus (dated by TCRdb to the early 2020s). Library preparation was by the immunoSEQ multiplex PCR assay. TCRdb obtained this table from immuneACCESS and retained in-frame rearrangements with V and J assigned. These tables miss some clones; where compared with another copy, unresolved V genes account for less than half of the shortfall, and the remainder is unexplained. The table for this sample lists approximately 730,000 clones; approximately 85% of them were counted only once. The biggest ten clones account for 0.0095% to 0.013% of the sample. This sample was shared with a second study, whose subject was human thymus T cells.

The material sequenced was thymocytes. The receptor set was obtained from a girl under two years old with a congenital heart defect. Donor details come from another sample of the same person, matched by shared clones.

This chain connects TRBV19 to TRBJ2-3; perhaps TRBD1 as D (6 bases). Trimming cost V 4 bases and J 2 bases, with 10 bases left between them. Germline CDR1 and CDR2: LNHDA and SQIVND (reference sequence). This CDR3 has 14 amino acids. CDR3 in DNA: TGTGCCAGTAGTAGCACAGGGTTCACAGATACGCAGTATTTT. Translating gives CASSSTGFTDTQYF.

This clone was seen a handful of times. The CDR3 protein is CASSLLDRLAGDRQFF. The CDR3 DNA reads as TGTGCCAGCAGCTTGTTGGACAGACTAGCGGGGGATCGGCAGTTCTTC. V is TRBV5-6 and J is TRBJ2-1; the match to TRBD2 covers 12 bases. The CDR3 sequence is 16 residues long. The V gene end was trimmed by 1 base and the J gene end by 12 bases; junction bases not matched to a gene: 11. CDR1 and CDR2 from the germline V gene are SGHDT and YYEEEE. The entire variable domain, with the rest obtained from reference TRBV5-6 and TRBJ2-1, is as follows: DAGVTQSPTHLIKTRGQQVTLRCSPKSGHDTVSWYQQALGQGPQFIFQYYEEEERQRGNFPDRFSGHQFPNYSSELNVNALLLGDSALYLCASSLLDRLAGDRQFFGPGTRLTVL.

V is TRBV5-1 and J is TRBJ2-3, with TRBD2 identical over 10 bases. Germline trimming cut 4 bases from V and 5 bases from J; bases unmatched to any gene: 10. In germline, CDR1 is SGHRS, CDR2 YFSETQ. This CDR3 comprises 16 residues. The CDR3 DNA reads TGCGCCAGCAGCGAGGGTGGGAGCGGGGGGGAAGATACGCAGTATTTT. Amino acids: CASSEGGSGGEDTQYF. The entire variable domain, with the rest obtained from reference TRBV5-1 and TRBJ2-3, is as follows: KAGVTQTPRYLIKTRGQQVTLSCSPISGHRSVSWYQQTPGQGLQFLFEYFSETQRNKGNFPGRFSGRQFSNSRSEMNVSTLELGDSALYLCASSEGGSGGEDTQYFGPGTRLTVL.

This chain uses TRBV5-1 with TRBJ1-1; 9 bases are a match to TRBD1. Trimming took 0 bases from V and 0 from J; bases not matched to a gene: 9. Per germline, CDR1 SGHRS and CDR2 YFSETQ. The CDR3 is made up of 18 amino acids. The CDR3 is CASSLEQLGQGMNTEAFF. The CDR3 DNA reads as TGCGCCAGCAGCTTGGAGCAACTCGGACAGGGGATGAACACTGAAGCTTTCTTT.

The chain joins TRBV28 to TRBJ1-1; TRBD1 agrees at 9 bases. The CDR3 spans 13 residues. Germline V gene sequence: CDR1 MDHEN, CDR2 SYDVKM. V was clipped by 6 bases and J by 10 bases; unmatched bases: 9. CDR3 coding DNA: TGTGCCAGCAGCCGCCGGACAGGGGTTCGAGCTTTCTTT. Translation: CASSRRTGVRAFF.

J is TRBJ1-4 and V is TRBV5-1; 8 bases map to TRBD1. Per germline, CDR1 SGHRS and CDR2 YFSETQ. Trimming at V came to 5 bases and at J to 6 bases, leaving 12 bases not matched to a gene. The CDR3 sequence is 16 residues long. The CDR3 reads CASSEPRQGSHEKLFF. The CDR3 region has the DNA TGCGCCAGCAGTGAACCGAGACAGGGGTCTCATGAAAAACTGTTTTTT.

This chain joins TRBV4-3 and TRBJ2-7; 11 bases fit TRBD1. V shed 4 bases and J 4 bases; nucleotides not matched to a gene: 3. The CDR3 runs 14 residues. Germline CDR1 and CDR2: LGHNA and YSLEER. The CDR3 DNA is TGCGCCAGCAGCCTGGGACAGGGGGGGTACGAGCAGTACTTC. Its translation is CASSLGQGGYEQYF.

The genes are TRBV10-3 and TRBJ1-6, with unresolved D. With 8 bases removed from V and 11 bases from J, the gap between germline ends came to 16 bases. The CDR3 length is 13 residues. Germline V CDR1 and CDR2: ENHRY, SYGVKD. In DNA, the CDR3 is TGTGCCATCTCCGGGAGCCCACATCCACCCCTCCACTTT. The encoded protein is CAISGSPHPPLHF.

The rearrangement links TRBV10-3 to TRBJ1-2, with 7 nucleotides matching TRBD1. The CDR3 contains 13 residues. V dropped 8 bases and J dropped 7; count of bases not matched to a gene: 10. The germline V gene has CDR1 ENHRY and CDR2 SYGVKD. This CDR3 is CAISGQDPGGYTF. CDR3 DNA sequence: TGTGCCATCTCCGGACAGGACCCCGGTGGCTACACCTTC.

This clone was seen just once. The CDR3 sequence: CASRQGNTEAFF. The CDR3 region has the DNA TGTGCCAGCAGACAGGGGAACACTGAAGCTTTCTTT. The chain joins TRBV7-9 to TRBJ1-1, with a tentative D call TRBD1 (6 bases). Deletions cut 6 bases from V and 1 base from J, with 6 bases between. Germline V gives CDR1 SEHNR, CDR2 FQNEAQ (reference sequence). The CDR3 covers 12 residues.

This chain uses TRBV19 with TRBJ1-5; 12 nucleotides line up with TRBD1. The CDR3 consists of 15 residues. Germline trimming cut 4 bases from V and 5 bases from J; bases unmatched to any gene: 3. Per germline, CDR1 LNHDA and CDR2 SQIVND (reference sequence). The CDR3 sequence: CASSNRDRGHQPQHF. The CDR3 region has the DNA TGTGCCAGTAGTAACCGGGACAGGGGGCATCAGCCCCAGCATTTT.

V and J are TRBV27 and TRBJ2-5; D remains ambiguous. The length of the CDR3 is 16 residues. The germline gives CDR1 MNHEY, CDR2 SMNVEV (reference sequence). Trimming pared 7 bases from V and 5 bases from J, leaving 23 bases between. This CDR3 reads CASNPSPTYPGETQYF. CDR3 bases: TGTGCCAGCAACCCAAGCCCGACCTACCCCGGGGAGACCCAGTACTTC.

This clone was detected only once. This chain links TRBV29-1 with TRBJ1-2, with D possibly TRBD1 on 6 matching bases. Trimming cost V 8 bases and J 2 bases, with 15 bases left between them. Looked up from germline, CDR1 is SQVTM and CDR2 is ANQGSEA. This CDR3 is 13 amino acids long. CDR3 in DNA: TGCAGCCTCAGGGAGGGGGGGAACTATGGCTACACCTTC. Protein sequence: CSLREGGNYGYTF.

A word on this clone: This same CDR3 is encoded by further DNA sequences in the sample. The chain recombines TRBV6-5 with TRBJ1-1, with TRBD1 identical over 8 bases. Germline trimming cut 6 bases from V and 3 bases from J; bases unmatched to any gene: 6. This CDR3 contains 14 residues. Germline CDR1 MNHEY, CDR2 SVGAGI. The CDR3 DNA follows: TGTGCCAGCAGCCCAGGGGGCTTAGACACTGAAGCTTTCTTT. Translating it yields CASSPGGLDTEAFF.

The chain recombines TRBV18 with TRBJ1-5; weak D call: TRBD1 (5 bases). V was shortened by 6 bases and J by 8 bases, with 17 bases between the two germline ends. This CDR3 has 14 residues. The germline gives CDR1 KGHSH, CDR2 LQKENI. CDR3 region: CASSPSGPGEPQHF. In DNA form, the CDR3 reads TGTGCCAGCTCCCCATCGGGGCCGGGGGAGCCCCAGCATTTT.

V usage is TRBV6-6 and J usage is TRBJ2-2, with D possibly being TRBD2 (5 bases). The CDR3 loop spans 15 amino acids. Germline values: CDR1 MNHNY, CDR2 SVGAGI (reference sequence). The V end lost 8 bases, the J end lost 6 bases, and 19 bases lay between the germline ends. The DNA for the CDR3 is TGTGCCAGCCGACTACCGGACCGGCCAGCCGGGGAGCTGTTTTTT. Its translation is CASRLPDRPAGELFF.

V is TRBV11-2 and J is TRBJ2-7; D might be TRBD1 (6 bases). Per the germline V gene, CDR1 is SGHAT and CDR2 is FQNNGV. V dropped 6 bases and J dropped 2 bases, with 14 bases sitting between them. The CDR3 runs to 14 residues. The CDR3 sequence is CASRKNRATYEQYF. The CDR3 DNA sequence: TGTGCCAGCAGAAAGAACAGGGCGACCTACGAGCAGTACTTC.

The chain combines TRBV11-3 with TRBJ2-3; 9 bases align to TRBD2. Per germline, CDR1 SGHNT and CDR2 YENEEA. V shed 5 bases and J 5 bases; nucleotides not matched to a gene: 8. The CDR3 runs 15 residues. In DNA form, the CDR3 reads TGTGCCAGCAGCAAAGGGACTAGCCTTCGAGATACGCAGTATTTT. Encoded protein: CASSKGTSLRDTQYF. Variable domain in full (rest from reference TRBV11-3 and TRBJ2-3): EAGVVQSPRYKIIEKKQPVAFWCNPISGHNTLYWYLQNLGQGPELLIRYENEEAVDDSQLPKDRFSAERLKGVDSTLKIQPAELGDSAVYLCASSKGTSLRDTQYFGPGTRLTVL.

The gene calls are TRBV27 and TRBJ2-1; maybe TRBD1 (6 bases). CDR3 length: 18 amino acids. CDR1 MNHEY and CDR2 SMNVEV come from the germline V gene (reference sequence). Trimming took 5 bases from V and 5 from J, leaving 25 bases between them. DNA of the CDR3: TGTGCCAGCAGTGACCCGACGGGACAAAGGGTGGGGAACAATGAGCAGTTCTTC. Translated, it gives CASSDPTGQRVGNNEQFF.

This chain links TRBV30 with TRBJ2-4; 7 bases fit TRBD1. The germline V gene has CDR1 GTSNPN and CDR2 SVGIG (reference sequence). The CDR3 extends over 13 amino acids. Germline trimming cut 3 bases from V and 6 bases from J; bases unmatched to any gene: 5. The CDR3 sequence: CAWRMTGLNIQYF. The CDR3 DNA follows: TGTGCCTGGAGAATGACAGGGTTAAACATTCAGTACTTC.

The chain employs TRBV7-9 and TRBJ1-4; D might be TRBD1 (6 bases). The germline CDR1 and CDR2 sequences are SEHNR and FQNEAQ (reference sequence). Trimming cost V 4 bases and J 8 bases, with 17 bases left between them. The CDR3 consists of 15 residues. The CDR3 loop is CASSSTNRVREKLFF. CDR3 DNA sequence: TGTGCCAGCAGCTCAACGAACAGGGTACGAGAAAAACTGTTTTTT.

The chain's CDR3 is CASSQERISGTRFCDEQFF. As DNA, the CDR3 is TGCGCCAGCAGCCAAGAGCGGATTAGTGGGACTAGATTCTGCGATGAGCAGTTCTTC. The chain couples TRBV4-3 to TRBJ2-1; 8 bases match TRBD2. Germline values: CDR1 LGHNA, CDR2 YSLEER. J was trimmed by 8 bases and V by 0 bases; bases with no gene match: 18. The CDR3 has 19 residues.

The genes are TRBV6-5 and TRBJ1-1; a possible D gene is TRBD1 (5 bases). V lost 4 bases and J 7 bases, leaving 13 bases between the germline ends. CDR3 length equals 13 residues. Per germline, CDR1 MNHEY and CDR2 SVGAGI. DNA for the CDR3: TGTGCCAGCAGTTCGTCCGGAGACAGTGAAGCTTTCTTT. It is translated as CASSSSGDSEAFF.

This chain joins TRBV12-2 and TRBJ2-4; the D call TRBD1 from the table was never checked on the DNA. TRBV12-2 is given as a pseudogene. This CDR3 has 17 amino acids. In DNA form, the CDR3 reads TGTGCAAGTCGCTTGTTAAGGGGGCTACTAGCCAAAAACATTCAGTACTTC. Its protein product is CASRLLRGLLAKNIQYF.

The chain couples TRBV28 to TRBJ2-5, with D perhaps matching TRBD1 (5 bases). V shed 8 bases and J shed 5 bases, with 18 bases lying between them. Germline V gene lookup returns CDR1 MDHEN and CDR2 SYDVKM. The CDR3 runs 14 residues. The CDR3 protein is CASSPGGAIETQYF. The CDR3 nucleotides read TGTGCCAGCTCCCCCGGTGGGGCGATCGAGACCCAGTACTTC. Full variable domain (outside the CDR3, taken from reference TRBV28 and TRBJ2-5): DVKVTQSSRYLVKRTGEKVFLECVQDMDHENMFWYRQDPGLGLRLIYFSYDVKMKEKGDIPEGYSVSREKKERFSLILESASTNQTSMYLCASSPGGAIETQYFGPGTRLLVL.

The chain joins TRBV9 to TRBJ2-7; the match to TRBD1 covers 7 bases. The V segment lost 3 bases and the J segment 5 bases; nucleotides outside the gene matches: 14. Per germline, CDR1 SGDLS and CDR2 YYNGEE. The CDR3 sequence is 16 residues long. The CDR3 nucleotides are TGTGCCAGCAGCGAACACCCCGGACAGGATTGTAACGAGCAGTACTTC. This translates into CASSEHPGQDCNEQYF.

This rearrangement joins TRBV28 to TRBJ1-1; possibly TRBD1 for D (5 bases). This CDR3 is built from 15 residues. V lost 6 bases, J lost 4 bases, and 18 bases lay in between. CDR1 and CDR2 (germline): MDHEN, SYDVKM. CDR3 amino acids: CASSPSIVGGTEAFF. CDR3 coding DNA: TGTGCCAGCAGCCCCTCAATCGTCGGGGGCACTGAAGCTTTCTTT. Looking up the rest from reference TRBV28 and TRBJ1-1 gives the full variable domain: DVKVTQSSRYLVKRTGEKVFLECVQDMDHENMFWYRQDPGLGLRLIYFSYDVKMKEKGDIPEGYSVSREKKERFSLILESASTNQTSMYLCASSPSIVGGTEAFFGQGTRLTVV.

This chain uses TRBV29-1 with TRBJ2-7, with a weak D call TRBD1 (6 bases). The ends were cut back, 7 bases at V and 4 bases at J, with 17 bases in the middle. The CDR3 runs to 13 residues. Germline assignment: CDR1 SQVTM and CDR2 ANQGSEA. The CDR3 bases are TGCAGCGCCATGGACAGAAAACAATACGAGCAGTACTTC. Translated: CSAMDRKQYEQYF.

This clone was seen more than once but under ten times. This CDR3 reads CASSATGTGVRNTGELFF. CDR3 coding DNA: TGTGCCAGCAGCGCAACCGGGACAGGGGTACGGAACACCGGGGAGCTGTTTTTT. This chain connects TRBV9 to TRBJ2-2; 10 bases are a match to TRBD1. Germline CDR1 and CDR2: SGDLS and YYNGEE. V lost 3 bases, J lost 1 base, and 9 bases stayed unmatched. CDR3 size: 18 residues. The whole variable domain, remainder taken from reference TRBV9 and TRBJ2-2, is DSGVTQTPKHLITATGQRVTLRCSPRSGDLSVYWYQQSLDQGLQFLIQYYNGEERAKGNILERFSAQQFPDLHSELNLSSLELGDSALYFCASSATGTGVRNTGELFFGEGSRLTVL.